The text below deals with one T cell receptor (beta chain). The clone's antigen remains unknown. No per-base quality is available; no much larger clone lies one base away. Enrolling through a virtual design, the prospective study's participants ranged in age from roughly 18 to 90 years and lived across some 22 United States geographic areas. To assign participants to cohorts, the prospective study relied on clinical history that participants themselves reported in a screening survey and a study questionnaire. Recovered participants in ImmuneRACE Cohort 3 were defined by two consecutive negative NP/OP PCR tests, clearance by a healthcare professional, or resolution of symptoms. Mobile phlebotomists in the prospective study collected whole blood, serum and a nasopharyngeal or oropharyngeal swab from every participant. Prospective study participants could optionally give additional blood draws and questionnaires over a roughly two-month period. Blood samples from the prospective study were shipped frozen or at room temperature prior to DNA extraction.

TCRbeta CDR3 regions were amplified from genomic DNA by means of the immunoSEQ Assay, a bias-controlled multiplex PCR. As for the authors' bioinformatics: The number of nucleated cells in each sample was estimated from the amplification of reference gene primers within the assay. To quantify the absolute abundance of each unique TCRbeta CDR3 rearrangement, sequence reads were collapsed and filtered. For each sample, productive Simpson clonality was calculated as the square root of Simpson's diversity index across productive rearrangements. The table was pulled from immuneACCESS by TCRdb, which kept in-frame rearrangements only. Such tables lose some clones; where checked, under half of the loss comes from unresolved V genes, and the rest has no known cause. V, J and clone size were drawn from that table, and D and trimming were deduced from the DNA. For this sample there are a few hundred thousand clones; about nine tenths appear just once. Approximately 2% of the sample is taken by the ten largest.

The data were taken from a study of blood T cell repertoires in COVID-19 (dated by TCRdb to 2019 to 2021). Study-level background: Collaborator samples came from the United States, Italy and Spain and covered acute and convalescent phases of COVID-19. The prospective study material was composed of cDNA or gDNA derived from T cells, B-cell-depleted T cells, or PBMCs. Deeply sampled blood TCRbeta repertoires from subjects exposed to, actively infected with, or recovered from COVID-19 were included in the dataset. The repertoires were made available in a free public database intended to serve as a resource for research on the immune response to SARS-CoV-2. Where available, HLA class I and class II types were taken from metadata supplied by the sample provider and were not determined by assay-based typing. Nearly every sample came with metadata listing a de-identified subject ID, COVID-19 status, age in years and sex. Samples came from the ongoing ImmuneRACE study (first 160 participants) plus 1,254 subjects from 6 global collaborators. General conclusions and limits of the study: How much clinical and demographic metadata was included differed by source and by participant, and the metadata was provided uncurated.

CDR1 SNHLY and CDR2 FYNNEI were looked up in the germline V gene. Spanning cysteine to phenylalanine, the CDR3 consists of 14 amino acids. Just CDR3 DNA is preserved here, 42 bases in frame from base 1. The junction carries 11 bases between V and J, which are trimmed by 8 bases and 0 bases respectively. The sequenced material came from PBMCs or T cells enriched from blood (not recorded which). This clonotype was sampled from a woman aged 55 to 70 who had recovered from COVID-19. The V gene is TRBV2 and the J gene is TRBJ2-1; matching of 6 bases hints at TRBD1 as the D gene. The DNA sequence is TGTGCCAGCTCTGGACAGAGCTCCTACAATGAGCAGTTCTTC. Its translation reads: CASSGQSSYNEQFF.